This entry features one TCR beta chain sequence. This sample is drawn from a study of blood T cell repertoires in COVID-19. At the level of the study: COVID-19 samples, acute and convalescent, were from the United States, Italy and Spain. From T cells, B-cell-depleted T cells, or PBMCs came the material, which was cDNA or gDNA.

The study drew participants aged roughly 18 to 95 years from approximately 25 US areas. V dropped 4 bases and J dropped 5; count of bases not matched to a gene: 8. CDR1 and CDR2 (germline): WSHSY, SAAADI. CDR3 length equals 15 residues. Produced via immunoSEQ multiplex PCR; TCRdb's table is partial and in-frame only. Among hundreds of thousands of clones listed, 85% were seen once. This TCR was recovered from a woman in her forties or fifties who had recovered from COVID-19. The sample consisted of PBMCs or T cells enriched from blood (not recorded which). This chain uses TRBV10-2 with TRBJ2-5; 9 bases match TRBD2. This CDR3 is CASSVAGGRRETQYF. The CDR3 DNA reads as TGCGCCAGCAGTGTCGCGGGGGGGCGGAGGGAGACCCAGTACTTC.